Detailed here is one T cell receptor (beta chain). This clonotype was counted many times. It lacks a known antigen. Base qualities are missing; no much larger clone stands one base away. The source of the sample is a study of T cell repertoires in cytomegalovirus infection (dated by TCRdb to about 2019). As for the study more broadly: Donor HLA type was relevant to the analysis, because carriage of CMV infection together with the matching HLA type was indicated by public TCR beta signatures. Broad study findings and their caveats: The ex vivo response was dominated by HLA-C-restricted CMV-specific TCR beta clonotypes, which also provided the single most frequent clonotype in two of eight donors. In both this cohort and an independent approximately 370-donor cohort, the cumulative frequency of public TCR beta family members distinguished carriers of CMV infection plus the relevant HLA type.

From a lookup of the germline V gene, CDR1 and CDR2 are MDHEN and SYDVKM. After removal of 5 bases from V and 0 bases from J, the junction retains 9 bases not matched to a gene. The CDR3 starts with the cysteine, ends with the phenylalanine, and has 16 residues. Here the CDR3 DNA is all that survives: 48 bases in frame from base 1. The instrument was an Illumina HiSeq 1500. The public sequencing data were trimmed at Q25 with fastp and processed into clonotypes with MiXCR by TCRdb, which kept only in-frame beta chains. Identical CDR3 proteins give one entry, which carries the most common genes and DNA. Across this sample there are some 300,000 distinct CDR3 sequences, with 9.6% seen only once. The top ten clones comprise around 2.4% of the sample.

The sequence came from a human donor in good health (CMV status not recorded). Some clones in this sample may be carry-over from other donors' samples. The sequenced material came from PBMCs. The rearranged chain carries TRBV28 and TRBJ1-2, with 7 junctional bases fitting TRBD1. The DNA is TGTGCCAGCAGTCTATATGCGACAGGGACTAACTATGGCTACACCTTC. It encodes CASSLYATGTNYGYTF.